Presented here are 31 T cell receptor beta chains from one specimen sequenced in a study of shared clonotypes between healthy human individuals. The naive CD8 fraction comprised CD45RO-negative cells positively selected for CCR7 and excluded terminally differentiated effector memory CD45RA+ cells. Sequencing was performed with immunoSEQ multiplex PCR; in TCRdb, only in-frame clones are kept and a portion is missing. The table includes millions of clones, under 95% detected once. Sequences were obtained from naive CD8+ T cells from PBMCs. Every receptor here comes from a man younger than 35 in good health. Some clones in this sample may be carry-over from other donors' samples.

This chain links TRBV9 with TRBJ1-2, with TRBD1 as a possible D gene (6 bases). This CDR3 is built from 14 residues. Trimming stripped 3 bases from V and 5 bases from J, with 14 bases between. In germline, CDR1 is SGDLS, CDR2 YYNGEE. The CDR3 is CASSEGQPLYGYTF. Here the CDR3 DNA reads TGTGCCAGCAGCGAAGGACAGCCTCTTTATGGCTACACCTTC.

The chain couples TRBV6-5 to TRBJ1-1; 9 nucleotides line up with TRBD1. Germline values: CDR1 MNHEY, CDR2 SVGAGI. The CDR3 is 15 amino acids. V shed 6 bases and J 5 bases; nucleotides not matched to a gene: 10. The CDR3 region is CASRETGGLGTEAFF. The CDR3 region has the DNA TGTGCCAGCAGGGAAACAGGGGGCCTGGGAACTGAAGCTTTCTTT.

The chain employs TRBV5-1 and TRBJ2-2; TRBD2 is a possible D gene (5 bases). The CDR3 contains 12 residues. V lost 7 bases and J 7 bases, leaving 11 bases between the germline ends. Germline lookup yields CDR1 SGHRS and CDR2 YFSETQ. This chain's CDR3 is CASGLTGGELFF. The CDR3 region has the DNA TGCGCCAGCGGACTTACGGGCGGGGAGCTGTTTTTT.

The chain combines TRBV5-5 with TRBJ2-5, with D maybe TRBD2 (6 bases). CDR1 is SGHKS, CDR2 YYEKEE, per germline (reference sequence). V gave up 3 bases and J gave up 1 base, with 13 bases separating them. The CDR3 is 15 amino acids. The CDR3 DNA sequence: TGTGCCAGCAGCTACGGGCCCGGGAGCCAAGAGACCCAGTACTTC. This encodes CASSYGPGSQETQYF.

The chain has TRBV27 and TRBJ2-7, with D maybe TRBD1 (6 bases). The CDR3 runs to 14 residues. The V end was cut by 10 bases, the J end by 0 bases, with 16 bases between. Germline V CDR1 and CDR2: MNHEY, SMNVEV (reference sequence). CDR3 sequence reads: CATWTVGTSYEQYF. CDR3 bases: TGTGCCACCTGGACAGTTGGGACCTCCTACGAGCAGTACTTC.

This chain uses TRBV5-4 with TRBJ2-1; TRBD2 is a possible D gene (5 bases). Germline values: CDR1 SGHNT, CDR2 YYREEE (reference sequence). The CDR3 has 13 amino acids. Trimming left V 3 bases short and J 6 bases short, with 10 bases between. The CDR3 loop reads CASSWGALNEQFF. CDR3 bases: TGTGCCAGCAGCTGGGGAGCCCTCAATGAGCAGTTCTTC.

The gene calls are TRBV13 and TRBJ2-1, with 10 bases aligning to TRBD2. CDR1 and CDR2 (germline): PRHDT, FYEKMQ (reference sequence). The trim removed 0 bases at V and 8 bases at J, leaving 10 bases unmatched. CDR3 length: 17 amino acids. The CDR3 is CASSLGKSSGSNDEQFF. In nucleotides, the CDR3 is TGTGCCAGCAGCTTAGGGAAGTCTAGCGGGAGTAATGATGAGCAGTTCTTC.

This chain links TRBV6-6 with TRBJ1-4, with D perhaps TRBD1 (5 bases). CDR3 size: 13 residues. Germline V gene data show CDR1 as MNHNY and CDR2 as SVGAGI (reference sequence). V lost 2 bases to trimming and J lost 13 bases, with 14 bases between them. The CDR3 loop is CASSYEGLQPLFF. CDR3 DNA sequence: TGTGCCAGCAGTTACGAGGGGTTACAACCACTGTTTTTT.

V and J are TRBV4-1 and TRBJ1-4, with 9 bases aligning to TRBD1. With 2 bases clipped from V and 7 bases from J, the junction kept 8 bases outside the gene matches. The CDR3 totals 16 residues. Germline assignment: CDR1 MGHRA and CDR2 YSYEKL. The CDR3 spells CASSQHHGTGSEKLFF. CDR3 sequence (DNA): TGCGCCAGCAGCCAACACCATGGGACAGGGAGTGAAAAACTGTTTTTT.

The chain employs TRBV2 and TRBJ2-5; D may be TRBD1 (5 bases). The J call is in doubt because the DNA end fits TRBJ2-7 better. The CDR3 has 15 residues. Germline CDR1 reads SNHLY; CDR2 reads FYNNEI. The CDR3 DNA follows: TGTGCCAGCAGTGAAGAGTCCTCATGGGGCTCCGAGCAGTACTTC. Translation: CASSEESSWGSEQYF.

The rearrangement links TRBV27 to TRBJ2-7; 10 positions agree with TRBD1. Germline V CDR1 and CDR2: MNHEY, SMNVEV (reference sequence). V was clipped by 7 bases and J by 0 bases; unmatched bases: 3. This CDR3 has 14 amino acids. The CDR3 protein is CASNRQGASYEQYF. The CDR3 bases are TGTGCCAGCAATCGACAGGGGGCCTCCTACGAGCAGTACTTC.

V and J are TRBV7-8 and TRBJ2-7, with 7 bases lining up with TRBD2. The CDR3 has 15 residues. Germline CDR1 and CDR2: SGHVS and FQNEAQ. V lost 1 base, J lost 7 bases, and 10 bases stayed unmatched. CDR3: CASSLEQGGLREQYF. The CDR3 DNA reads as TGTGCCAGCAGCTTAGAGCAGGGAGGGTTAAGGGAGCAGTACTTC.

The V call is TRBV5-1, the J call TRBJ2-1; TRBD2 matches at 8 bases. The germline gives CDR1 SGHRS, CDR2 YFSETQ. This CDR3 spans 15 amino acids. Trimming cost V 6 bases and J 3 bases; bases outside gene matches: 8. The CDR3 DNA reads as TGCGCCAGCACCGCTAGTAGCGGGAACTACAATGAGCAGTTCTTC. Its protein is CASTASSGNYNEQFF. Variable domain in full (rest from reference TRBV5-1 and TRBJ2-1): KAGVTQTPRYLIKTRGQQVTLSCSPISGHRSVSWYQQTPGQGLQFLFEYFSETQRNKGNFPGRFSGRQFSNSRSEMNVSTLELGDSALYLCASTASSGNYNEQFFGPGTRLTVL.

The chain uses TRBV4-2 and TRBJ1-5, with 7 nucleotides matching TRBD1. The germline V gene encodes CDR1 LGHNA and CDR2 YNFKEQ. After removal of 2 bases from V and 4 bases from J, the junction contained 8 bases not matched to a gene. There are 16 residues in the CDR3. CDR3: CASSQPGQRGNQPQHF. The CDR3 coding sequence is TGTGCCAGCAGCCAACCGGGACAGAGAGGAAATCAGCCCCAGCATTTT.

The chain recombines TRBV18 with TRBJ2-7, with no clear D. The CDR3 has 15 amino acids. Trimming pared 5 bases from V and 2 bases from J, leaving 16 bases between. The germline V gene encodes CDR1 KGHSH and CDR2 LQKENI. The CDR3 nucleotides read TGTGCCAGCTCAACCGATCAAGGGAAACCCTACGAGCAGTACTTC. It specifies CASSTDQGKPYEQYF.

The V and J genes are TRBV11-2 and TRBJ1-3; D might be TRBD1 (6 bases). The CDR3 spans 13 residues. Germline-derived CDR1 and CDR2 are SGHAT and FQNNGV. Deletions cut 3 bases from V and 4 bases from J, with 7 bases between. The CDR3 nucleotides are TGTGCCAGCAGCTTTGGGGGCGGAAACACCATATATTTT. Amino acids: CASSFGGGNTIYF.

V usage is TRBV29-1 and J usage is TRBJ2-3; the D is unclear. V lost 8 bases and J lost 2, with 5 bases in between. The CDR3 is 10 amino acids. Germline V gene data show CDR1 as SQVTM and CDR2 as ANQGSEA. The CDR3 DNA sequence: TGCAGCACTGACACAGATACGCAGTATTTT. This translates into CSTDTDTQYF.

This rearrangement joins TRBV19 to TRBJ2-7; perhaps TRBD1 as D (5 bases). This CDR3 spans 13 amino acids. V was pared by 4 bases and J by 3 bases, with 10 bases between. CDR1 and CDR2 (germline): LNHDA, SQIVND (reference sequence). The CDR3, as DNA: TGTGCCAGTAGTACTGACGGACACTACGAGCAGTACTTC. Translating gives CASSTDGHYEQYF.

The chain uses TRBV13 and TRBJ2-1; D tentatively fits TRBD1 or TRBD2 (5 bases each). V was cut by 3 bases and J by 9 bases, with 12 bases left in between. CDR1 is PRHDT and CDR2 is FYEKMQ in the germline V gene (reference sequence). The CDR3 is 13 amino acids. The CDR3 nucleotides read TGTGCCAGCAGCTTGGGGACCAACGCTGAGCAGTTCTTC. This encodes CASSLGTNAEQFF.

The V gene is TRBV9, the J gene TRBJ2-1, with D unresolved. The CDR3 is 13 residues long. Germline-derived CDR1 and CDR2 are SGDLS and YYNGEE. V gave up 2 bases and J gave up 8 bases, with 11 bases separating them. CDR3 DNA sequence: TGTGCCAGCAGCGTCCTTTTGGGCGATGAGCAGTTCTTC. It translates to CASSVLLGDEQFF. Looking up the rest from reference TRBV9 and TRBJ2-1 gives the full variable domain: DSGVTQTPKHLITATGQRVTLRCSPRSGDLSVYWYQQSLDQGLQFLIQYYNGEERAKGNILERFSAQQFPDLHSELNLSSLELGDSALYFCASSVLLGDEQFFGPGTRLTVL.

The table lists this clone with a count of one. The CDR3 coding sequence is TGTGCCAGCAGCCCTCCGGGACGTGCTTACAATGAGCAGTTCTTC. Translation: CASSPPGRAYNEQFF. The V call is TRBV6-5, the J call TRBJ2-1; D tentatively reads TRBD1 or TRBD2 (5 bases each). Germline V gene data show CDR1 as MNHEY and CDR2 as SVGAGI. The CDR3 runs 15 residues. The germline V and J ends were trimmed by 6 bases and 4 bases, with 16 bases remaining between them.

The rearrangement links TRBV28 to TRBJ1-2; D perhaps matches TRBD1 (6 bases). Germline V gene lookup returns CDR1 MDHEN and CDR2 SYDVKM. V was trimmed by 6 bases and J by 7 bases, leaving 24 bases between them. The CDR3 contains 16 residues. CDR3 sequence (DNA): TGTGCCAGCAGCCCGACAGGCGAAGGATACTCTATTGGCTACACCTTC. It translates to CASSPTGEGYSIGYTF.

Comments on this clone: Distinct nucleotide sequences in the sample also encode this CDR3. V and J are TRBV5-1 and TRBJ2-7; tentatively, D is TRBD2 (5 bases). Deletions cut 0 bases from V and 5 bases from J, with 9 bases between. The length of the CDR3 is 13 residues. The V gene's germline CDR1 is SGHRS and CDR2 YFSETQ. This chain's CDR3 is CASSLVPGNEQYF. The CDR3 nucleotides are TGCGCCAGCAGCTTGGTACCCGGGAACGAGCAGTACTTC.

This clone was found a few times. Other DNA sequences of this sample code for an identical CDR3. This rearrangement joins TRBV7-9 to TRBJ2-1; D not certain. The CDR3 contains 12 residues. V lost 0 bases and J 3 bases, leaving 0 bases between the germline ends. Germline V lookup: CDR1 SEHNR, CDR2 FQNEAQ (reference sequence). Here the CDR3 DNA reads TGTGCCAGCAGCTTAGCCTACAATGAGCAGTTCTTC. Amino acid sequence: CASSLAYNEQFF.

The chain joins TRBV6-5 to TRBJ2-7; 8 bases match TRBD1. The CDR3 length is 13 residues. Germline trimming cut 5 bases from V and 5 bases from J; bases unmatched to any gene: 5. Germline values: CDR1 MNHEY, CDR2 SVGAGI. CDR3 protein: CASSQGAAHEQYF. In DNA, the CDR3 is TGTGCCAGCAGTCAGGGGGCGGCCCACGAGCAGTACTTC.

The chain employs TRBV7-9 and TRBJ2-7, with no clear D. The germline CDR1 and CDR2 sequences are SEHNR and FQNEAQ (reference sequence). V shed 8 bases and J shed 1 base, with 6 bases lying between them. The CDR3 is made up of 11 amino acids. Here the CDR3 reads CASGQSYEQYF. The CDR3 DNA follows: TGTGCCAGCGGCCAGTCCTACGAGCAGTACTTC. The complete variable domain, with remaining parts taken from reference TRBV7-9 and TRBJ2-7, reads DTGVSQNPRHKITKRGQNVTFRCDPISEHNRLYWYRQTLGQGPEFLTYFQNEAQLEKSRLLSDRFSAERPKGSFSTLEIQRTEQGDSAMYLCASGQSYEQYFGPGTRLTVT.

The CDR3 nucleotides are TGCAGCGTTCGGGCCCCTGAAAAACTGTTTTTT. Protein product: CSVRAPEKLFF. The V and J genes are TRBV29-1 and TRBJ1-4; D uncertain. This CDR3 spans 11 amino acids. Germline CDR1 SQVTM, CDR2 ANQGSEA. V was shortened by 5 bases and J by 7 bases, with 8 bases between the two germline ends. Complete variable domain (other parts from reference TRBV29-1 and TRBJ1-4): SAVISQKPSRDICQRGTSLTIQCQVDSQVTMMFWYRQQPGQSLTLIATANQGSEATYESGFVIDKFPISRPNLTFSTLTVSNMSPEDSSIYLCSVRAPEKLFFGSGTQLSVL.

V usage is TRBV7-3 and J usage is TRBJ2-1; tentatively, D is TRBD2 (5 bases). Trimming cost V 4 bases and J 5 bases, with 12 bases left between them. CDR3 size: 14 residues. Germline CDR1 is SGHTA and CDR2 is FQGTGA. CDR3: CASSSAGDDNEQFF. The CDR3 DNA reads as TGTGCCAGCAGCTCCGCCGGGGATGACAATGAGCAGTTCTTC.

The V and J genes are TRBV4-2 and TRBJ2-3; D unclear. The CDR3 sequence is 18 residues long. Trimming pared 0 bases from V and 0 bases from J, leaving 16 bases between. The V gene's germline CDR1 is LGHNA and CDR2 YNFKEQ. Written as DNA, the CDR3 is TGTGCCAGCAGCCAAGATGAAAGTGCTGGGTCTAGCACAGATACGCAGTATTTT. Residues: CASSQDESAGSSTDTQYF.

The genes are TRBV6-6 and TRBJ1-3, with 7 bases aligning to TRBD1. With V trimmed by 7 bases and J by 0 bases, 6 bases remained unmatched. The CDR3 spans 15 residues. The germline V gene has CDR1 MNHNY and CDR2 SVGAGI (reference sequence). Here the CDR3 reads CASKQDRFSGNTIYF. For the CDR3, the DNA is TGTGCCAGCAAACAGGACAGGTTCTCTGGAAACACCATATATTTT.

This chain connects TRBV9 to TRBJ2-2; TRBD2 aligns across 7 bases. The junction had 4 bases not matched to a gene; V was cut back by 4 bases and J by 4 bases. The CDR3 covers 14 residues. In germline, CDR1 is SGDLS, CDR2 YYNGEE. The CDR3 DNA reads TGTGCCAGCAGCCCGAGCGGGGTCACCGGGGAGCTGTTTTTT. This translates into CASSPSGVTGELFF.